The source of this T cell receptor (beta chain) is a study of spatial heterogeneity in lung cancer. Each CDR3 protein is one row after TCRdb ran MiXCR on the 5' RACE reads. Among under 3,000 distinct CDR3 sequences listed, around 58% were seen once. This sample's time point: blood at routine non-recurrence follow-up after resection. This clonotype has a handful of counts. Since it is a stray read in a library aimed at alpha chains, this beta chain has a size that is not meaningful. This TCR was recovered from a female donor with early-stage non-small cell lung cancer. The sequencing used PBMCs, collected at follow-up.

CDR3: CASTWGLAGGDTQYF. In DNA, the CDR3 is TGTGCCAGCACCTGGGGACTAGCGGGGGGAGATACGCAGTATTTT. The chain is built from TRBV12-3 or TRBV12-4 and TRBJ2-3; 15 bases line up with TRBD2. The V and J ends lost 7 bases and 5 bases, in that order; junction bases with no gene match: 4. This CDR3 comprises 15 residues.